The entry that follows covers one T cell receptor (beta chain) sequence. This CDR3 comprises 16 residues. From germline, CDR1 is SGHAT and CDR2 FQNNGV. V lost 5 bases, J lost 6 bases, and 11 bases stayed unmatched. The source of the sample is a study of blood T cell repertoires in COVID-19. Profiling relied on immunoSEQ multiplex PCR, and the TCRdb table lists in-frame clones only, not all of them. Of under 250,000 clones in the sample, under 90% were seen once. Membership in each cohort depended on participant-reported clinical history. V and J are TRBV11-2 and TRBJ2-3, with 10 nucleotides matching TRBD2. This clonotype was sampled from a woman between 40 and 55 years old who had been exposed to COVID-19. Source material: PBMCs or T cells enriched from blood (not recorded which). The CDR3 region is CASSPLAGALGDTQYF. CDR3 DNA sequence: TGTGCCAGCAGCCCGCTAGCGGGGGCGTTGGGGGATACGCAGTATTTT.